The 10 T cell receptor beta chains in this list originate from one sample, sequenced in a study of identical twins. Each CDR3 protein is one row after TCRdb ran MiXCR on the 5' RACE reads. The table lists hundreds of thousands of distinct CDR3 sequences, over 12% of them singletons. Sequencing input: memory (CD45RO+) T cells sorted from blood. These receptors were obtained from a woman between 18 and 30 years old in good health.

This clonotype has a handful of counts. The chain couples TRBV18 to TRBJ1-1; 9 nucleotides align to TRBD1. V trimming: 5 bases; J trimming: 4 bases; junction bases outside the gene matches: 8. CDR3 length equals 15 residues. Germline V gene lookup returns CDR1 KGHSH and CDR2 LQKENI. CDR3 loop: CASSEQGAGGTEAFF. The CDR3 DNA reads as TGTGCCAGCTCAGAACAGGGGGCGGGAGGCACTGAAGCTTTCTTT.

This clonotype came up a few times. The chain recombines TRBV3-1 with TRBJ2-1, with 8 bases identical to TRBD2. Germline assignment: CDR1 LGHDT and CDR2 YNNKEL (reference sequence). There are 16 residues in the CDR3. Trimming cost V 5 bases and J 9 bases; bases outside gene matches: 15. CDR3 DNA sequence: TGTGCCAGCAGCGGTGATTCGGGAGGGGGATACGGTGAGCAGTTCTTC. It is translated as CASSGDSGGGYGEQFF.

The rearrangement uses TRBV7-2 and TRBJ1-6, with no clear D. Germline V lookup: CDR1 SGHTA, CDR2 FQGNSA. The CDR3 has 15 amino acids. Between the trimmed V and J ends, which lost 4 bases and 0 bases, there was a span of 7 bases. The CDR3 DNA reads TGTGCCAGCAGCTATAAGGGCTCCTATAATTCACCCCTCCACTTT. Translated: CASSYKGSYNSPLHF.

The rearrangement joins TRBV11-2 to TRBJ2-1, with D hard to call. V was trimmed by 0 bases and J by 6 bases, leaving 9 bases between them. The CDR3 has 14 amino acids. Germline values: CDR1 SGHAT, CDR2 FQNNGV. This CDR3 is CASSLDLRTNEQFF. The DNA of the CDR3 is TGTGCCAGCAGCTTAGATCTAAGGACCAATGAGCAGTTCTTC.

This clonotype was seen more than once but under ten times. V is TRBV20-1 and J is TRBJ2-5; no definite D call. This CDR3 is built from 11 residues. Germline loops: CDR1 DFQATT, CDR2 SNEGSKA (reference sequence). V was cut by 2 bases and J by 5 bases, with 6 bases left in between. CDR3 nucleotide sequence: TGCAGTGCTAGACCGTACGAGACCCAGTACTTC. As protein: CSARPYETQYF.

At least ten counts were recorded for this clonotype. The rearrangement joins TRBV5-1 to TRBJ1-6; D call uncertain. Between the trimmed V and J ends, which lost 0 bases and 6 bases, there was a span of 4 bases. Germline-derived CDR1 and CDR2 are SGHRS and YFSETQ. The CDR3 extends over 13 amino acids. Here the CDR3 DNA reads TGCGCCAGCAGCTTGGTAGCTAATTCACCCCTCCACTTT. This translates into CASSLVANSPLHF.

The J gene is TRBJ2-3, the V gene TRBV5-1; D possibly corresponds to TRBD1 (5 bases). The V end lost 0 bases, the J end lost 3 bases, and 11 bases lay between the germline ends. CDR1 is SGHRS and CDR2 is YFSETQ in the germline V gene. The CDR3 is made up of 15 amino acids. The CDR3 DNA follows: TGCGCCAGCAGCTTGGCGGACAAGGGAACAGATACGCAGTATTTT. The encoded protein is CASSLADKGTDTQYF.

This clonotype was counted many times. The chain employs TRBV5-4 and TRBJ2-1; 9 nucleotides agree with TRBD2. The CDR3 spans 16 residues. The germline V gene encodes CDR1 SGHNT and CDR2 YYREEE (reference sequence). V lost 4 bases, J lost 4 bases, and 9 bases stayed unmatched. The CDR3 region is CASSRMASGTYNEQFF. CDR3 coding DNA: TGTGCCAGCAGCCGGATGGCTAGCGGGACGTACAATGAGCAGTTCTTC.

A few counts support this clonotype. This chain uses TRBV7-8 with TRBJ2-2, with D tentatively TRBD2 (6 bases). The germline V gene has CDR1 SGHVS and CDR2 FQNEAQ. There are 16 residues in the CDR3. V was shortened by 2 bases and J by 3 bases, with 13 bases between the two germline ends. The CDR3 bases are TGTGCCAGCAGCTTACGCCCCGGGGACTACACCGGGGAGCTGTTTTTT. It translates to CASSLRPGDYTGELFF.

This clonotype has ten or more counts. The genes are TRBV20-1 and TRBJ2-1; D is perhaps TRBD1 (5 bases). The V and J ends lost 3 bases and 4 bases respectively, with 13 bases between them. Germline CDR1 is DFQATT and CDR2 is SNEGSKA (reference sequence). CDR3 length equals 14 residues. In DNA form, the CDR3 reads TGCAGTGCTAGTGGTGGGGCAATATACAATGAGCAGTTCTTC. Protein: CSASGGAIYNEQFF.